These T cell receptor beta chains were read from a single sample in a study of shared clonotypes between healthy human individuals. The data were produced by immunoSEQ multiplex PCR, yet TCRdb's version contains in-frame clones alone and is incomplete. This sample has some 480,000 clones, with around 80% found just once. Sequenced material: PBMCs. Source of these receptors: a middle-aged woman in good health. Some clones in this sample may be carry-over from other donors' samples. Each CDR3 is given with its conserved first and last residue. D genes are given only for firm matches. Only some rows state a clone size, as once, few, many or a class for expanded clones.

abundance: -; v_gene: TRBV6-8; d_gene: TRBD2; j_gene: TRBJ2-1; CDR3nt: TGTGCCGGACTAGCGGGGATTCAGTTCTTC; CDR3aa: CAGLAGIQFF
abundance: -; v_gene: TRBV27; d_gene: -; j_gene: TRBJ1-6; CDR3nt: TGTGCCAGCAGAGTCCCCGGACAAGTCCGGTCACCCCTCCACTTT; CDR3aa: CASRVPGQVRSPLHF
abundance: -; v_gene: TRBV5-6; d_gene: TRBD1; j_gene: TRBJ1-2; CDR3nt: TGTGCCAGCAGCCTGACAGGGGCCGAGGGCTATGGCTACACCTTC; CDR3aa: CASSLTGAEGYGYTF
abundance: -; v_gene: TRBV28; d_gene: TRBD2; j_gene: TRBJ2-1; CDR3nt: TGTGCCAGCAGTTTATGGGGACTAGTTCGTTTCGATGAGCAGTTCTTC; CDR3aa: CASSLWGLVRFDEQFF
abundance: -; v_gene: TRBV28; d_gene: TRBD2; j_gene: TRBJ2-1; CDR3nt: TGTGCCAGCAGTCCCCCTTACTTCCAGCGGGACGATGAGCAGTTCTTC; CDR3aa: CASSPPYFQRDDEQFF
abundance: -; v_gene: TRBV11-2; d_gene: -; j_gene: TRBJ2-2; CDR3nt: TGTGCCAGCAGCTTATCTGGAGGGATAACCGGGGAGCTGTTTTTT; CDR3aa: CASSLSGGITGELFF
abundance: -; v_gene: TRBV27; d_gene: -; j_gene: TRBJ2-1; CDR3nt: TGTGCCAGCAGTGGAGGGGTTCGACGGGAGCAGTTCTTC; CDR3aa: CASSGGVRREQFF
abundance: -; v_gene: TRBV7-9; d_gene: TRBD1; j_gene: TRBJ1-1; CDR3nt: TGTGCCAGCAGCTTCAAGGGGGCCTCGGGAGCTTTCTTT; CDR3aa: CASSFKGASGAFF
abundance: few; v_gene: TRBV5-1; d_gene: -; j_gene: TRBJ2-1; CDR3nt: TGCGCCAGCAGCCTCATGACCGCGAACAATGAGCAGTTCTTC; CDR3aa: CASSLMTANNEQFF
abundance: -; v_gene: TRBV6-1; d_gene: TRBD2; j_gene: TRBJ2-7; CDR3nt: TGTGCCAGCAGTGAAGAGGCGGGAGGAGGGTACGAGCAGTACTTC; CDR3aa: CASSEEAGGGYEQYF
abundance: -; v_gene: TRBV6-4; d_gene: TRBD2; j_gene: TRBJ2-2; CDR3nt: TGTGCCAGCAGTGACTCGGGGCTAGCGGACACCGGGGAGCTGTTTTTT; CDR3aa: CASSDSGLADTGELFF
abundance: -; v_gene: TRBV12-2; d_gene: -; j_gene: TRBJ2-1; CDR3nt: TGTGCAAGTCGCTTAGTTACTTCGTGGGGTTCCTACAATGAGCAGTTCTTC; CDR3aa: CASRLVTSWGSYNEQFF
abundance: -; v_gene: TRBV6-1; d_gene: TRBD1; j_gene: TRBJ1-1; CDR3nt: TGTGCCAGCAGTGATGGGACAGTTAAAGCTTTCTTT; CDR3aa: CASSDGTVKAFF
abundance: -; v_gene: TRBV10-3; d_gene: -; j_gene: TRBJ2-1; CDR3nt: TGTGCCATCAGGGTTTCGCCAGGCCCAATGAGGGACAATGAGCAGTTCTTC; CDR3aa: CAIRVSPGPMRDNEQFF
abundance: few; v_gene: TRBV10-3; d_gene: TRBD2; j_gene: TRBJ2-1; CDR3nt: TGTGCCATCGCGAGAGCAGCGGGAGTGGGTGATGAGCAGTTCTTC; CDR3aa: CAIARAAGVGDEQFF
abundance: -; v_gene: TRBV28; d_gene: TRBD1; j_gene: TRBJ1-2; CDR3nt: TGTGCCAGCAGTTTACCCACCGACAGGGTCTATGGCTACACCTTC; CDR3aa: CASSLPTDRVYGYTF
abundance: -; v_gene: TRBV5-4; d_gene: TRBD1; j_gene: TRBJ1-2; CDR3nt: TGTGCCAGCAGGGGAGGACAGGGAGCTTTCTATGGCTACACCTTC; CDR3aa: CASRGGQGAFYGYTF
abundance: -; v_gene: TRBV27; d_gene: -; j_gene: TRBJ2-7; CDR3nt: TGTGCCAGCAGTTCTCAGGGGATTTACCACGAGCAGTACTTC; CDR3aa: CASSSQGIYHEQYF
abundance: -; v_gene: TRBV5-1; d_gene: -; j_gene: TRBJ2-1; CDR3nt: TGCGCCAGCAGTGAGGGGGGTAACAATGAGCAGTTCTTC; CDR3aa: CASSEGGNNEQFF
abundance: -; v_gene: TRBV5-6; d_gene: -; j_gene: TRBJ2-5; CDR3nt: TGTGCCGGCAGCCCCCCCCAGGGTGCCCCTGGGGAGACCCAGTACTTC; CDR3aa: CAGSPPQGAPGETQYF
abundance: -; v_gene: TRBV5-4; d_gene: TRBD2; j_gene: TRBJ2-7; CDR3nt: TGTGCCAGCAGCTTGGCCCGCGGGAGCATCCGCGAGCAGTACTTC; CDR3aa: CASSLARGSIREQYF
abundance: many; v_gene: TRBV6-4; d_gene: -; j_gene: TRBJ2-3; CDR3nt: TGTGCCAGCAGTGACGGTCTAGAGCCGGGTACGCAGTATTTT; CDR3aa: CASSDGLEPGTQYF